The next 10 T cell receptor beta chains were all read from a single sample in a study of T cells in Graves' hyperthyroidism and ophthalmopathy. It was RNA transcripts that yielded the amplified TCR beta CDR3 regions. The HTBI set primed first-round TCR CDR3 RT-PCR. Each CDR3 protein gets one entry after TCRdb re-called the multiplex PCR reads with MiXCR. The sample yields some 510,000 distinct CDR3 sequences, about a fifth seen once. The sample taken for sequencing was blood. Receptor source: a man aged 18-30 years with Graves' hyperthyroidism.

At least ten counts were recorded for this clonotype. V is TRBV4-1 and J is TRBJ1-2; TRBD1 matches 10 bases. Germline V gene data show CDR1 as MGHRA and CDR2 as YSYEKL. This CDR3 is 13 amino acids long. V gave up 6 bases and J gave up 7 bases; unmatched junction bases: 5. CDR3 residues: CASRPTGGRGYTF. DNA of the CDR3: TGCGCCAGCAGACCGACAGGGGGCCGTGGCTACACCTTC.

This rearrangement joins TRBV6-1 to TRBJ2-2; 7 bases match TRBD1. Looked up from germline, CDR1 is MNHNS and CDR2 is SASEGT. This CDR3 is 15 amino acids long. J gave up 3 bases and V 8 bases, and 9 bases lay outside the gene matches. The CDR3 nucleotides read TGTGCCAGCCGTCAGAACAGGGGATACACCGGGGAGCTGTTTTTT. Protein sequence: CASRQNRGYTGELFF.

This rearrangement joins TRBV11-2 to TRBJ2-7, with TRBD1 identical over 11 bases. Germline-derived CDR1 and CDR2 are SGHAT and FQNNGV. V shed 5 bases and J 7 bases; nucleotides not matched to a gene: 7. The CDR3 runs 14 residues. Here the CDR3 reads CASSRTGGGWEQYF. The CDR3 DNA reads as TGTGCCAGCAGCCGGACAGGGGGCGGATGGGAGCAGTACTTC.

This clonotype was seen many times. The CDR3 loop is CASSLTVADYGYTF. CDR3 nucleotide sequence: TGTGCCAGCAGTTTAACAGTGGCTGACTATGGCTACACCTTC. V gene TRBV12-3 or TRBV12-4 combines with J gene TRBJ1-2; unclear D gene. This CDR3 has 14 residues. V lost 2 bases and J 3 bases, leaving 10 bases between the germline ends.

This clonotype was counted ten times or more. The rearrangement joins TRBV6-1 to TRBJ1-3, with unresolved D. Deletions cut 6 bases from V and 2 bases from J, with 14 bases between. The germline V gene has CDR1 MNHNS and CDR2 SASEGT. The CDR3 contains 15 residues. The DNA of the CDR3 is TGTGCCAGCAGACGTACCTCGAGGCCTGGAAACACCATATATTTT. This codes for CASRRTSRPGNTIYF.

For the CDR3, the DNA is TGCAGTGCTAGAGACCTTAGGACTAGCGGGGGGTCTCCCCTCCAAGAGACCCAGTACTTC. Amino acids: CSARDLRTSGGSPLQETQYF. V usage is TRBV20-1 and J usage is TRBJ2-5; 14 bases align to TRBD2. Looked up from germline, CDR1 is DFQATT and CDR2 is SNEGSKA (reference sequence). V lost 0 bases to trimming and J lost 1 base; unmatched junction nucleotides: 13. This CDR3 spans 20 amino acids.

This clonotype turned up a few times. The chain is built from TRBV12-3 or TRBV12-4 and TRBJ2-7; 8 nucleotides agree with TRBD2. With 6 bases clipped from V and 7 bases from J, the junction kept 11 bases outside the gene matches. The CDR3 sequence is 14 residues long. Written as DNA, the CDR3 is TGTGCCAGCAGAACACACGGGGGGGGCGCAGAGCAGTACTTC. Translated: CASRTHGGGAEQYF.

This clonotype has a count of ten or more. V is TRBV7-8 and J is TRBJ2-7; the match to TRBD2 covers 7 bases. Germline lookup yields CDR1 SGHVS and CDR2 FQNEAQ. The length of the CDR3 is 15 residues. Trimming removed 1 base from V and 0 bases from J; junction bases left unmatched: 3. CDR3 amino acids: CASSLVGRDSYEQYF. Written as DNA, the CDR3 is TGTGCCAGCAGCTTAGTGGGGAGGGACTCCTACGAGCAGTACTTC.

With respect to this clonotype: A much bigger clone sits one base away, suggesting this may be a read error. The chain employs TRBV2 and TRBJ2-7; D unclear. This CDR3 is built from 13 residues. Germline V gene lookup returns CDR1 SNHLY and CDR2 FYNNEI. The CDR3 DNA follows: TGTGCCAGCTTGTCGTACGGGTACTACGAGCGGTACTTC. This sequence encodes CASLSYGYYERYF.

The table lists this clonotype with many counts. V is TRBV11-2 and J is TRBJ2-7; D gene uncertain. The V and J ends lost 4 bases and 4 bases respectively, with 20 bases between them. The CDR3 has 16 residues. CDR1 and CDR2 (germline): SGHAT, FQNNGV. The CDR3 loop reads CASSSRWARWEYEQYF. As DNA, the CDR3 is TGTGCCAGCAGCTCGAGGTGGGCTAGATGGGAATACGAGCAGTACTTC.